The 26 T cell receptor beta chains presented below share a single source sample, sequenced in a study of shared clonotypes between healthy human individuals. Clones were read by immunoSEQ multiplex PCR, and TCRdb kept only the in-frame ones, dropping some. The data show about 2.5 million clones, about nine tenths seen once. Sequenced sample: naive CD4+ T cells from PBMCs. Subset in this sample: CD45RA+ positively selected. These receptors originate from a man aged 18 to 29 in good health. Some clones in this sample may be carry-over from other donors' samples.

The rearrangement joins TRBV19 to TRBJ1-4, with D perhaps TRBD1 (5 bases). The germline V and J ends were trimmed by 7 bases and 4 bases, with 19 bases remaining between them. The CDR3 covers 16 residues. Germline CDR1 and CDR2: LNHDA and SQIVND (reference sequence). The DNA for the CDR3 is TGTGCCAGTACCCCCGGTATGGGGGGGTATAATGAAAAACTGTTTTTT. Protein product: CASTPGMGGYNEKLFF. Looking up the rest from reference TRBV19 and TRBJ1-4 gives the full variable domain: DGGITQSPKYLFRKEGQNVTLSCEQNLNHDAMYWYRQDPGQGLRLIYYSQIVNDFQKGDIAEGYSVSREKKESFPLTVTSAQKNPTAFYLCASTPGMGGYNEKLFFGSGTQLSVL.

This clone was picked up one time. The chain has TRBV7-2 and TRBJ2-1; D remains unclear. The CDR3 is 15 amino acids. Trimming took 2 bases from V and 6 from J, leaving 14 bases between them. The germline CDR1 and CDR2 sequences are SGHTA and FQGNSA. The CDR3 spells CASSLSASAFNEQFF. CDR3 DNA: TGTGCCAGCAGCTTATCGGCGTCGGCTTTCAATGAGCAGTTCTTC.

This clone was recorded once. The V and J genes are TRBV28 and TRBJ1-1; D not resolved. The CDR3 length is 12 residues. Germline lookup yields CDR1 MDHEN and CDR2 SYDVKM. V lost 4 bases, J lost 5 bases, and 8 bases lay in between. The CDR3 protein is CASSYHRTEAFF. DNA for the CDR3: TGTGCCAGCAGTTACCATCGGACTGAAGCTTTCTTT.

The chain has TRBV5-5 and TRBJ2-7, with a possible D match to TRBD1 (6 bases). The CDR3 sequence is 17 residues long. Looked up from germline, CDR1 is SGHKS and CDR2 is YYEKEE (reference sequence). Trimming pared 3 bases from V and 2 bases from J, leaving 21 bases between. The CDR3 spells CASSWTEQGGGAYEQYF. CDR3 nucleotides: TGTGCCAGCAGCTGGACAGAACAGGGCGGTGGGGCCTACGAGCAGTACTTC.

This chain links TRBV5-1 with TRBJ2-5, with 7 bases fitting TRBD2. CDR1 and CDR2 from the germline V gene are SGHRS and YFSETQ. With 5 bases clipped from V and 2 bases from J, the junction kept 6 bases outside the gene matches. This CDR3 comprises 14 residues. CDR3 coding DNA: TGCGCCAGCAGGGCGCAGCGGGGACAAGAGACCCAGTACTTC. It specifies CASRAQRGQETQYF.

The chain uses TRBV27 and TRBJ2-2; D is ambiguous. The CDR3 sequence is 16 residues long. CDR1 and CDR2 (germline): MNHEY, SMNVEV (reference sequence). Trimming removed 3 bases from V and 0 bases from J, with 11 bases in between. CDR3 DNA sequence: TGTGCCAGCAGTTTGTTAGGCCGCGCGAACACCGGGGAGCTGTTTTTT. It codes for CASSLLGRANTGELFF.

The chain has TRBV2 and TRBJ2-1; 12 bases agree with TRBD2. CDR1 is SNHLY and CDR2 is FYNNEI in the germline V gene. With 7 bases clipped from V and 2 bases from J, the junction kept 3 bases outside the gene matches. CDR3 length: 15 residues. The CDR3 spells CASTRLAGAYNEQFF. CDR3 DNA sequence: TGTGCCAGCACCAGACTAGCGGGGGCCTACAATGAGCAGTTCTTC.

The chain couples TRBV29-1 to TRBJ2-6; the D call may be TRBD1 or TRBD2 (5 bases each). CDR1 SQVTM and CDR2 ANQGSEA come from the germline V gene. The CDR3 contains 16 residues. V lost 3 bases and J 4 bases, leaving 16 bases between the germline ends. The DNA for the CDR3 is TGCAGCGTTGATCCCTTTTGGGGGACCGGGGCCAACGTCCTGACTTTC. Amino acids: CSVDPFWGTGANVLTF. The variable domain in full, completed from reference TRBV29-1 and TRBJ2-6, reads SAVISQKPSRDICQRGTSLTIQCQVDSQVTMMFWYRQQPGQSLTLIATANQGSEATYESGFVIDKFPISRPNLTFSTLTVSNMSPEDSSIYLCSVDPFWGTGANVLTFGAGSRLTVL.

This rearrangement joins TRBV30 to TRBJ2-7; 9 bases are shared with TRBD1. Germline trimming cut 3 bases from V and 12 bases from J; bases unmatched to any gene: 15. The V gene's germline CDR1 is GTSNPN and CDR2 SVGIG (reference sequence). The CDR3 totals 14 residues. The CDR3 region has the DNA TGTGCCTGGAGCCCTGGACAGGGGCTAACATCGGGGTACTTC. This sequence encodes CAWSPGQGLTSGYF.

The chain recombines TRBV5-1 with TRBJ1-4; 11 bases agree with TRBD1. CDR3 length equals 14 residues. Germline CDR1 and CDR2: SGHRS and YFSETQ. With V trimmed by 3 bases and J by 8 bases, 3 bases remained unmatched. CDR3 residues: CASSSRDRGEKLFF. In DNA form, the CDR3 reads TGCGCCAGCAGCTCCCGGGACAGGGGGGAAAAACTGTTTTTT. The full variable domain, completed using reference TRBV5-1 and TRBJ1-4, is KAGVTQTPRYLIKTRGQQVTLSCSPISGHRSVSWYQQTPGQGLQFLFEYFSETQRNKGNFPGRFSGRQFSNSRSEMNVSTLELGDSALYLCASSSRDRGEKLFFGSGTQLSVL.

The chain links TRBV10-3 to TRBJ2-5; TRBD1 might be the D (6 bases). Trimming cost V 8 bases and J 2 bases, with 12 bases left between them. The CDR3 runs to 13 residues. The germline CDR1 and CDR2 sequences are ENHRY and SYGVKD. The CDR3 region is CAIYRVQQETQYF. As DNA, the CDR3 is TGTGCCATCTACAGGGTTCAGCAAGAGACCCAGTACTTC.

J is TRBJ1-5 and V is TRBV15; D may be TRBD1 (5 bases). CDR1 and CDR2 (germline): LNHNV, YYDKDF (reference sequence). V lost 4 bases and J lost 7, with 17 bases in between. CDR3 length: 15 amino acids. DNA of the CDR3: TGTGCCACCAGCACGGGGGGAAGAAGGGACCAGCCCCAGCATTTT. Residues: CATSTGGRRDQPQHF.

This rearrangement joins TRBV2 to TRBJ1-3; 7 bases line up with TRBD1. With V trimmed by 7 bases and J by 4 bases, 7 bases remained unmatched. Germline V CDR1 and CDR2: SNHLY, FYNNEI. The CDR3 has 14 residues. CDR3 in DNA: TGTGCCAGCAAAACCGGGACAGCCGGAAACACCATATATTTT. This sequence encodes CASKTGTAGNTIYF.

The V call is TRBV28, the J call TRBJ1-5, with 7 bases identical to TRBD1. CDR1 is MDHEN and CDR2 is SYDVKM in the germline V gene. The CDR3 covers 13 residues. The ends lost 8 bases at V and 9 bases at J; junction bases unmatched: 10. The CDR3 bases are TGTGCCAGCTTCGAGACAGGGAGTCGGCCCCAGCATTTT. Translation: CASFETGSRPQHF.

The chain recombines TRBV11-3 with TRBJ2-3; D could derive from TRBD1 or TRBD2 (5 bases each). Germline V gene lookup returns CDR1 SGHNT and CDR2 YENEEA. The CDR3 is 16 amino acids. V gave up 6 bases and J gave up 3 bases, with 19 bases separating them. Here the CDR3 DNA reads TGTGCCAGCAGGTATAAATTCCGGGACCCTACAGATACGCAGTATTTT. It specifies CASRYKFRDPTDTQYF.

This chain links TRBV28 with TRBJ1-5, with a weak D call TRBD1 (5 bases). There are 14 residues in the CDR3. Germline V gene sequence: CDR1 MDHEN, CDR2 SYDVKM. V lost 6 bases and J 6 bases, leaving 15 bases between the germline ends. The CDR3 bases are TGTGCCAGCAGCAGCTCAGGGAAGGGTCAGCCCCAGCATTTT. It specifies CASSSSGKGQPQHF.

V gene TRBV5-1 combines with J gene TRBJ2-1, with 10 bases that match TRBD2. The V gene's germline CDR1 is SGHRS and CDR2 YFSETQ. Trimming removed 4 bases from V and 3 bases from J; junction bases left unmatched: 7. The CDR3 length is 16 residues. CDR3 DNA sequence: TGCGCCAGCAGCCGAGATCTAGCGGGAGTCTACAATGAGCAGTTCTTC. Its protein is CASSRDLAGVYNEQFF.

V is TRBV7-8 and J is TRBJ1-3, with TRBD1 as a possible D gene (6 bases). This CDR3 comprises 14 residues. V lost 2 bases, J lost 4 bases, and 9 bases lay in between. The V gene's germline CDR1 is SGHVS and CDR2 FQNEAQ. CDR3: CASSLRGTGNTIYF. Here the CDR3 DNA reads TGTGCCAGCAGCTTAAGGGGGACGGGAAACACCATATATTTT.

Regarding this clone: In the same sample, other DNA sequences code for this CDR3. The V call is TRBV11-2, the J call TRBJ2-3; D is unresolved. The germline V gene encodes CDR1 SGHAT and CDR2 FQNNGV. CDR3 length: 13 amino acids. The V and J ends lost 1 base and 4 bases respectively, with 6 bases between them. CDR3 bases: TGTGCCAGCAGCTTAGCTGGCCCAGATACGCAGTATTTT. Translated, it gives CASSLAGPDTQYF.

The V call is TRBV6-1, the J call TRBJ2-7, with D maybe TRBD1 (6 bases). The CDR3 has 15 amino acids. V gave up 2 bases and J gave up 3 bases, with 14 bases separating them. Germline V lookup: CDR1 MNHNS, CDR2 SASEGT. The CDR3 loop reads CASSEYRVLYYEQYF. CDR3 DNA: TGTGCCAGCAGTGAATACAGGGTCTTGTACTACGAGCAGTACTTC.

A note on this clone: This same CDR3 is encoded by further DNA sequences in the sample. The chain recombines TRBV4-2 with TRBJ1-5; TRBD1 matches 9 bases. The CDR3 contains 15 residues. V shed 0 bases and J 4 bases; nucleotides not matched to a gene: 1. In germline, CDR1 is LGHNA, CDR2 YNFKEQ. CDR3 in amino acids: CASSQEDRGNQPQHF. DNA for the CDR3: TGTGCCAGCAGCCAAGAGGACAGGGGTAATCAGCCCCAGCATTTT.

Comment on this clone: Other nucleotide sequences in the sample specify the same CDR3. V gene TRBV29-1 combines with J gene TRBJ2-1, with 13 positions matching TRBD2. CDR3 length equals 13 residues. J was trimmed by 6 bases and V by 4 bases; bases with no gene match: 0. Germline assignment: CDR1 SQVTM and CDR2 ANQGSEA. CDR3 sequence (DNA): TGCAGCGTTGGACTAGCGGGGGGCAATGAGCAGTTCTTC. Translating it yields CSVGLAGGNEQFF.

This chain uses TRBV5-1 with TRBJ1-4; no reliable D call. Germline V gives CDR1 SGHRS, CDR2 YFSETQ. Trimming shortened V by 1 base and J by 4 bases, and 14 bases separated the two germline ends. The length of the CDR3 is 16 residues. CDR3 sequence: CASSLNPTSRNEKLFF. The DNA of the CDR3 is TGCGCCAGCAGCTTGAACCCGACAAGTCGTAATGAAAAACTGTTTTTT.

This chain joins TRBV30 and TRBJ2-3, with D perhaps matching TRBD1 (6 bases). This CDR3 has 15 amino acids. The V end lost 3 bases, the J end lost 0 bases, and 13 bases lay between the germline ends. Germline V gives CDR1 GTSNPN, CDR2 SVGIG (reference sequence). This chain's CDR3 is CAWSDRWTSTDTQYF. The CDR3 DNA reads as TGTGCCTGGAGCGACAGGTGGACCAGCACAGATACGCAGTATTTT.

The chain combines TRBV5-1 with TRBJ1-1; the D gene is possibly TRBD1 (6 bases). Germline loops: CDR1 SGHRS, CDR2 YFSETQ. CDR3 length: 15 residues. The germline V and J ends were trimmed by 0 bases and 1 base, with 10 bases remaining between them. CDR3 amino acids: CASSLVPGQNTEAFF. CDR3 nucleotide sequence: TGCGCCAGCAGCTTGGTTCCGGGACAGAACACTGAAGCTTTCTTT. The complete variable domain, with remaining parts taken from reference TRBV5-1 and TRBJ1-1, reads KAGVTQTPRYLIKTRGQQVTLSCSPISGHRSVSWYQQTPGQGLQFLFEYFSETQRNKGNFPGRFSGRQFSNSRSEMNVSTLELGDSALYLCASSLVPGQNTEAFFGQGTRLTVV.

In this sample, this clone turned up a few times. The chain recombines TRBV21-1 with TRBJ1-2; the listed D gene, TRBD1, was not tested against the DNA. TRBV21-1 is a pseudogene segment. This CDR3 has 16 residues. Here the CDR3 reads CASQSAMTGVCYGYTF. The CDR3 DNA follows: TGTGCCAGCCAATCAGCCATGACAGGGGTATGCTATGGCTACACCTTC.